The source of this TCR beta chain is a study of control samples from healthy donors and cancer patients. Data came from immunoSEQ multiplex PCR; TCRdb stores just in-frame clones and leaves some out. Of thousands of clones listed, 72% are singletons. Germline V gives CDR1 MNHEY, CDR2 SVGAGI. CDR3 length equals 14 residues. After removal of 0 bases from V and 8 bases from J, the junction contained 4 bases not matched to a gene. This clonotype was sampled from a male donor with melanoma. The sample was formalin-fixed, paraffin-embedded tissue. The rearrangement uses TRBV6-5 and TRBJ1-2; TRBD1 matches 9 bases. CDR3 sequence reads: CASSYSGQGEGYTF. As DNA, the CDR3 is TGTGCCAGCAGTTACTCGGGACAGGGAGAAGGCTACACCTTC.